The 29 T cell receptor beta chains below come from one sample, sequenced in a study of T cell responses to AZD1222 COVID-19 vaccine (dated by TCRdb to 2020 to 2023). What this sample's time point label stands for: about 28 days (+/-7) after the second vaccine dose. Libraries were prepared through the immunoSEQ multiplex PCR assay. TCRdb carries this immuneACCESS record with in-frame sequences only. Its versions omit some clonotypes, under half of them owing to an unresolved V gene in the studies checked, with the rest unexplained. In this sample the table shows 110,000 or so clones, 85% to 90% of which occur a single time. Clones ranked in the top ten supply 44% of the sample. The specimen comprised peripheral blood, sampled 28 days after the second AZD1222 dose. The receptors derive from an adult who received the AZD1222 COVID-19 vaccine.

In its sample, this clone was seen a few times. This chain links TRBV15 with TRBJ2-6; no clear D gene. CDR1 is LNHNV and CDR2 is YYDKDF in the germline V gene (reference sequence). CDR3 size: 15 residues. Deletions cut 1 base from V and 0 bases from J, with 4 bases between. The CDR3, as DNA: TGTGCCACCAGCAGAGGACACTCTGGGGCCAACGTCCTGACTTTC. It is translated as CATSRGHSGANVLTF.

The genes are TRBV27 and TRBJ2-2; TRBD1 aligns across 7 bases. CDR1 MNHEY and CDR2 SMNVEV come from the germline V gene (reference sequence). V shed 6 bases and J 0 bases; nucleotides not matched to a gene: 1. CDR3 length: 14 amino acids. CDR3 amino acids: CASRGTANTGELFF. In nucleotides, the CDR3 is TGTGCCAGCAGAGGGACAGCGAACACCGGGGAGCTGTTTTTT.

This clone appeared once. The chain recombines TRBV7-2 with TRBJ2-7; perhaps TRBD1 as D (5 bases). Germline CDR1 and CDR2: SGHTA and FQGNSA. Trimming stripped 8 bases from V and 5 bases from J, with 25 bases between. The CDR3 has 16 residues. Written as DNA, the CDR3 is TGTGCCAGCCGCCTCCTGGGGCTAGGGCCGTCGGACGAGCAGTACTTC. Protein: CASRLLGLGPSDEQYF.

The chain combines TRBV6-6 with TRBJ1-4; D is ambiguous. V was trimmed by 6 bases and J by 5 bases, leaving 16 bases between them. Germline V gives CDR1 MNHNY, CDR2 SVGAGI (reference sequence). The CDR3 sequence is 15 residues long. The CDR3 DNA sequence: TGTGCCAGCAGCCCACTGAGAACGGAAAATGAAAAACTGTTTTTT. As protein: CASSPLRTENEKLFF.

The J gene is TRBJ2-5, the V gene TRBV7-2; 9 nucleotides line up with TRBD1. Germline lookup yields CDR1 SGHTA and CDR2 FQGNSA. J gave up 5 bases and V 5 bases, and 9 bases lay outside the gene matches. This CDR3 is 15 amino acids long. The CDR3 region has the DNA TGTGCCAGCAGCCTATCGGGACAGGGAGGGGAGACCCAGTACTTC. It specifies CASSLSGQGGETQYF. Together with reference TRBV7-2 and TRBJ2-5, the CDR3 gives the full variable domain: GAGVSQSPSNKVTEKGKDVELRCDPISGHTALYWYRQSLGQGLEFLIYFQGNSAPDKSGLPSDRFSAERTGGSVSTLTIQRTQQEDSAVYLCASSLSGQGGETQYFGPGTRLLVL.

J is TRBJ1-2 and V is TRBV28; D call uncertain. The germline V gene encodes CDR1 MDHEN and CDR2 SYDVKM. Trimming left V 9 bases short and J 3 bases short, with 5 bases between. CDR3 size: 10 residues. This CDR3 is CASRDYGYTF. The CDR3, as DNA: TGTGCCAGTAGGGACTATGGCTACACCTTC.

The V gene is TRBV28, the J gene TRBJ2-4; unclear D gene. Germline loops: CDR1 MDHEN, CDR2 SYDVKM. V was pared by 2 bases and J by 14 bases, with 13 bases between. The length of the CDR3 is 12 residues. The CDR3 reads CASSLNGDNEYF. The CDR3 coding sequence is TGTGCCAGCAGTTTAAATGGGGATAACGAGTACTTC.

V is TRBV28 and J is TRBJ1-1, with a tentative D call TRBD1 (5 bases). Between the trimmed V and J ends, which lost 6 bases and 5 bases, there was a span of 16 bases. The CDR3 totals 14 residues. The germline CDR1 and CDR2 sequences are MDHEN and SYDVKM. The CDR3 nucleotides read TGTGCCAGCAGCCCGAGGAGGGGTAGGACTGAAGCTTTCTTT. Encoded protein: CASSPRRGRTEAFF. The entire variable domain, with the rest obtained from reference TRBV28 and TRBJ1-1, is as follows: DVKVTQSSRYLVKRTGEKVFLECVQDMDHENMFWYRQDPGLGLRLIYFSYDVKMKEKGDIPEGYSVSREKKERFSLILESASTNQTSMYLCASSPRRGRTEAFFGQGTRLTVV.

The chain combines TRBV19 with TRBJ2-1, with D tentatively TRBD1 or TRBD2 (5 bases each). Per the germline V gene, CDR1 is LNHDA and CDR2 is SQIVND (reference sequence). V lost 4 bases to trimming and J lost 9 bases, with 22 bases between them. This CDR3 comprises 16 residues. CDR3 sequence: CASSTTPGAKGPEQFF. CDR3 bases: TGTGCCAGTAGTACCACCCCCGGGGCTAAAGGCCCTGAGCAGTTCTTC.

V gene TRBV6-2 or TRBV6-3 combines with J gene TRBJ2-1; D is possibly TRBD1 (5 bases). The CDR3 runs to 15 residues. Germline V lookup: CDR1 MNHEY, CDR2 SVGEGT. V was shortened by 0 bases and J by 1 base, with 7 bases between the two germline ends. The DNA of the CDR3 is TGTGCCAGCAGTTACTCAAGGGGTTCCTACAATGAGCAGTTCTTC. Translated: CASSYSRGSYNEQFF.

This chain connects TRBV27 to TRBJ2-7; 9 positions agree with TRBD2. Germline V lookup: CDR1 MNHEY, CDR2 SMNVEV (reference sequence). The length of the CDR3 is 15 residues. The trim removed 0 bases at V and 5 bases at J, leaving 5 bases unmatched. The CDR3 DNA sequence: TGTGCCAGCAGTTTATCTAGCGGGAGTGGAAACGAGCAGTACTTC. This encodes CASSLSSGSGNEQYF.

This chain joins TRBV5-6 and TRBJ1-1; no clear D. Germline CDR1 reads SGHDT; CDR2 reads YYEEEE. V gave up 0 bases and J gave up 4 bases, with 4 bases separating them. The CDR3 has 12 residues. The CDR3 is CASSLGVTEAFF. CDR3 bases: TGTGCCAGCAGCTTGGGGGTCACTGAAGCTTTCTTT.

The chain uses TRBV11-2 and TRBJ2-1, with TRBD2 as a possible D gene (5 bases). The CDR3 contains 16 residues. Trimming took off 2 bases at V and 4 bases at J, with 15 bases between the two ends. CDR1 and CDR2 from the germline V gene are SGHAT and FQNNGV. CDR3 coding DNA: TGTGCCAGCAGCTTATTGGCGGGCCCTCTTTACAATGAGCAGTTCTTC. Translated: CASSLLAGPLYNEQFF.

The rearrangement uses TRBV10-3 and TRBJ2-5; D unclear. The CDR3 is made up of 13 amino acids. V was trimmed by 2 bases and J by 2 bases, leaving 6 bases between them. Germline CDR1 and CDR2: ENHRY and SYGVKD. For the CDR3, the DNA is TGTGCCATCAGTGAGGGGTTACAAGAGACCCAGTACTTC. This sequence encodes CAISEGLQETQYF.

The chain couples TRBV4-2 to TRBJ2-7; D assignment may be TRBD1 or TRBD2 (5 bases each). This CDR3 has 16 amino acids. Germline CDR1 is LGHNA and CDR2 is YNFKEQ. The V end was cut by 0 bases, the J end by 0 bases, with 12 bases between. The CDR3 region is CASSQDWGSLSYEQYF. The CDR3 region has the DNA TGTGCCAGCAGCCAAGATTGGGGGAGTCTCTCCTACGAGCAGTACTTC.

The V gene is TRBV28, the J gene TRBJ2-7, with D unclear. The length of the CDR3 is 13 residues. Trimming removed 5 bases at V and 2 bases at J, with 10 bases between. CDR1 MDHEN and CDR2 SYDVKM come from the germline V gene. DNA of the CDR3: TGTGCCAGCAGTAACCCCCCCGCCTACGAGCAGTACTTC. Translation: CASSNPPAYEQYF.

The genes are TRBV12-1 and TRBJ1-1. TRBV12-1 is classified as a pseudogene. CDR3 length equals 13 residues. CDR3 protein: CASSFAANTEAFF. Written as DNA, the CDR3 is TGTGCCAGCAGCTTCGCCGCGAACACTGAAGCTTTCTTT.

CDR3 DNA sequence: TGTGCCAGCAGCCAAGTAGACTGGGATCTTAAGACCGGGGAGCTGTTTTTT. This translates into CASSQVDWDLKTGELFF. The chain couples TRBV3-1 (or the pseudogene TRBV3-2) to TRBJ2-2; D call uncertain. This CDR3 contains 17 residues. With 1 base removed from V and 5 bases from J, the gap between germline ends came to 17 bases. CDR1 and CDR2 from the germline V gene are LGHDT and YNNKEL (reference sequence).

CDR3 protein: CASSQPTGTLKNIQYF. Written as DNA, the CDR3 is TGCGCCAGCAGCCAACCCACCGGGACACTTAAAAACATTCAGTACTTC. The chain carries TRBV4-1 and TRBJ2-4; D is perhaps TRBD1 (6 bases). The CDR3 extends over 16 amino acids. V was clipped by 2 bases and J by 4 bases, with 15 bases between them. Germline-derived CDR1 and CDR2 are MGHRA and YSYEKL.

V and J are TRBV6-6 and TRBJ2-2; no reliable D call. V lost 3 bases and J lost 6, with 8 bases in between. This CDR3 is 13 amino acids long. CDR1 MNHNY and CDR2 SVGAGI come from the germline V gene (reference sequence). This CDR3 reads CASSYQDPGELFF. The CDR3 coding sequence is TGTGCCAGCAGTTATCAGGATCCCGGGGAGCTGTTTTTT.

DNA of the CDR3: TGCAGCGTTGAGGTGGCAGCCTATGGCTACACCTTC. As protein: CSVEVAAYGYTF. J is TRBJ1-2 and V is TRBV29-1; D remains unclear. CDR3 length: 12 residues. Per the germline V gene, CDR1 is SQVTM and CDR2 is ANQGSEA. Trimming removed 3 bases from V and 4 bases from J, with 9 bases in between.

The rearrangement links TRBV7-2 to TRBJ2-7, with TRBD2 matching over 9 bases. Per the germline V gene, CDR1 is SGHTA and CDR2 is FQGNSA. J lost 3 bases, V lost 0 bases, and 12 bases had no gene match. CDR3 length: 18 amino acids. CDR3 DNA sequence: TGTGCCAGCAGCTTAGCCAAGACTAGCGGAAGCCTTTACTACGAGCAGTACTTC. It specifies CASSLAKTSGSLYYEQYF.

The V and J genes are TRBV19 and TRBJ2-5, with 9 bases matching TRBD2. CDR1 and CDR2 (germline): LNHDA, SQIVND (reference sequence). The CDR3 has 16 residues. Trimming removed 2 bases from V and 4 bases from J; junction bases left unmatched: 8. The CDR3: CASSILGGRAAETQYF. The DNA for the CDR3 is TGTGCCAGTAGTATATTGGGCGGGAGGGCCGCAGAGACCCAGTACTTC. The entire variable domain, with the rest obtained from reference TRBV19 and TRBJ2-5, is as follows: DGGITQSPKYLFRKEGQNVTLSCEQNLNHDAMYWYRQDPGQGLRLIYYSQIVNDFQKGDIAEGYSVSREKKESFPLTVTSAQKNPTAFYLCASSILGGRAAETQYFGPGTRLLVL.

The chain combines TRBV30 with TRBJ1-5; no definite D call. The germline gives CDR1 GTSNPN, CDR2 SVGIG (reference sequence). The CDR3 is 16 residues long. The V and J ends lost 4 bases and 1 base respectively, with 17 bases between them. CDR3 bases: TGTGCCTGGACCCCCCCCAATACTCAGAGCAATCAGCCCCAGCATTTT. This codes for CAWTPPNTQSNQPQHF.

The chain links TRBV18 to TRBJ1-1; 7 bases map to TRBD1. Germline V gives CDR1 KGHSH, CDR2 LQKENI. The CDR3 loop spans 15 amino acids. V lost 3 bases to trimming and J lost 0 bases; unmatched junction nucleotides: 4. The CDR3 spells CASSPTGTVNTEAFF. For the CDR3, the DNA is TGTGCCAGCTCACCCACCGGGACAGTGAACACTGAAGCTTTCTTT.

The chain carries TRBV10-1 and TRBJ1-1; no definite D call. The CDR3 runs 14 residues. Germline lookup yields CDR1 WNHNN and CDR2 SYGVQD (reference sequence). V was clipped by 5 bases and J by 0 bases, with 10 bases between them. CDR3 nucleotides: TGCGCCAGCAGTCATCGAGAAATGAACACTGAAGCTTTCTTT. Its protein is CASSHREMNTEAFF.

The V and J genes are TRBV7-9 and TRBJ2-3, with D unresolved. The V and J ends lost 3 bases and 4 bases respectively, with 11 bases between them. The length of the CDR3 is 14 residues. Germline values: CDR1 SEHNR, CDR2 FQNEAQ (reference sequence). DNA of the CDR3: TGTGCCAGCAGCTTTTTAGTTATCCCAGATACGCAGTATTTT. As protein: CASSFLVIPDTQYF.

V is TRBV18 and J is TRBJ1-5; D not certain. V was pared by 2 bases and J by 2 bases, with 4 bases between. This CDR3 comprises 13 residues. Germline values: CDR1 KGHSH, CDR2 LQKENI. In DNA form, the CDR3 reads TGTGCCAGCTCACCAGGGGGCAATCAGCCCCAGCATTTT. It yields the protein CASSPGGNQPQHF.

V gene TRBV28 combines with J gene TRBJ1-4; no firm D call. The CDR3 spans 14 residues. Trimming cost V 7 bases and J 8 bases, with 17 bases left between them. Germline V lookup: CDR1 MDHEN, CDR2 SYDVKM. The CDR3 loop reads CASIPHGGGEKLFF. As DNA, the CDR3 is TGTGCCAGCATCCCCCACGGTGGCGGGGAAAAACTGTTTTTT.